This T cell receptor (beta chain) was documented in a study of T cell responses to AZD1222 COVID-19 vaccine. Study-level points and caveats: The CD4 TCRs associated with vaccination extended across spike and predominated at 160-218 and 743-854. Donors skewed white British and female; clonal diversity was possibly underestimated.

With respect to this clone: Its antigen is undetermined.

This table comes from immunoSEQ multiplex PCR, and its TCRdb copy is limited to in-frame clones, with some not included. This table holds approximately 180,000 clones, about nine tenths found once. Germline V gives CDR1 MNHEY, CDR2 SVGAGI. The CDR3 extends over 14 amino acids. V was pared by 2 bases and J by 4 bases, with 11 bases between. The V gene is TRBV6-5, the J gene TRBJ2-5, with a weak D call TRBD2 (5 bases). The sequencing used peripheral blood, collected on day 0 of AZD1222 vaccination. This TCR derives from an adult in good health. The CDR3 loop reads CASSYQMGVETQYF. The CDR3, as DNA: TGTGCCAGCAGTTACCAAATGGGAGTAGAGACCCAGTACTTC.